This is a list of T cell receptor beta chains from one sample in a study of patients and donors after allogeneic stem cell transplantation. TCRdb redid the calling of the RT-PCR reads with MiXCR, one entry per CDR3 protein. The table shows about 87,000 distinct CDR3 sequences, with about 5% occurring only once. Sequenced sample: blood, either unsorted or a sorted T cell fraction (not recorded which). The receptors here all came from a human donor who was either an allogeneic HSCT recipient or a stem cell or donor lymphocyte infusion donor (not recorded which). It is not recorded whose cells these are; they may come from a transplant donor. Each CDR3 is given with its conserved first and last residue. A D gene is named only where the DNA matches it firmly. Clone size is not always given. Where it is, it says once, few, many or a class for expanded clones.

d_call	clone_size	cdr3_length	v_call	j_call	cdr3_nt	cdr3_aa
.	.	12	TRBV20-1	TRBJ1-2	TGCAGGGGGGAGGGACCTAACTATGGCTACACCTTC	CRGEGPNYGYTF
.	many	15	TRBV6-5	TRBJ2-6	TGTGCCAGCGGTTTTCGCCCCTCTGGGGCCAACGTCCTGACTTTC	CASGFRPSGANVLTF
TRBD1	many	13	TRBV12-3/TRBV12-4	TRBJ1-5	TGTGCCAGTAGACAGGGATTCAATCAGCCCCAGCATTTT	CASRQGFNQPQHF
.	.	16	TRBV5-4	TRBJ2-3	TGTGCCAGCAGCTTGGGACAGAAAAGAGACACAGATACGCAGTATTTT	CASSLGQKRDTDTQYF
.	many	16	TRBV7-3	TRBJ2-1	TGTGCCAGCAGCCAAACCGGGACCCGCTCCTACAATGAGCAGTTCTTC	CASSQTGTRSYNEQFF
.	few	15	TRBV3-1	TRBJ1-2	TGTGCCAGCAGCCAAGTGTTAGGACAGAGAGGTGGCTACACCTTC	CASSQVLGQRGGYTF
.	few	13	TRBV20-1	TRBJ1-2	TGCAGTGCTTATAACCCAAGTGGCTATGGCTACACCTTC	CSAYNPSGYGYTF
.	medium-sized	17	TRBV7-2	TRBJ2-1	TGTGCCAGCAGCTCCCGAACCGGGACATCCCCACGCGATGAGCAGTTCTTC	CASSSRTGTSPRDEQFF
.	.	14	TRBV11-3	TRBJ2-5	TGTGCCAGCAGCTCAGGGTATACTCAAGAGACCCAGTACTTC	CASSSGYTQETQYF
TRBD2	many	14	TRBV28	TRBJ2-5	TGTGCCACAGCGATAGCGGGGCCCGAAGAGACCCAGTACTTC	CATAIAGPEETQYF
.	few	15	TRBV6-1	TRBJ2-1	TGTGCCAGCAGCCTTCTAGCAAGCGCCTACAATGAGCAGTTCTTC	CASSLLASAYNEQFF
TRBD1	.	16	TRBV19	TRBJ1-2	TGTGCCAGTAGTATAATTCCGACAGGGGGCGCAGATGGCTACACCTTC	CASSIIPTGGADGYTF
.	few	13	TRBV5-1	TRBJ1-5	TGCGCCAGCAGCTCAGATAACGGTCAGCCCCAGCATTTT	CASSSDNGQPQHF
.	many	13	TRBV20-1	TRBJ1-4	TGCAGTGCTCTGGACCTAAGGAGCGAAAAACTGTTTTTT	CSALDLRSEKLFF
TRBD2	few	16	TRBV5-4	TRBJ2-5	TGTGCCAGCAGCTCGAAGACTAGCGGAATCCAAGAGACCCAGTACTTC	CASSSKTSGIQETQYF
TRBD2	many	15	TRBV9	TRBJ2-1	TGTGCCAGCACCCGTAGCGGGAGCCCCTACAATGAGCAGTTCTTC	CASTRSGSPYNEQFF
TRBD2	.	17	TRBV13	TRBJ2-1	TGTGCCAGCAGCTCGGGACTAGCGGGGGGCCGGTACAATGAGCAGTTCTTC	CASSSGLAGGRYNEQFF
TRBD1	many	15	TRBV24-1	TRBJ2-1	TGTGCCACCAGTGATGCGGGGACAGGGGTCAATGAGCAGTTCTTC	CATSDAGTGVNEQFF
TRBD1	many	16	TRBV5-4	TRBJ1-1	TGTGCCAGCAGCTTGTTGGGGAGACAGGGGAACACTGAAGCTTTCTTT	CASSLLGRQGNTEAFF
.	many	13	TRBV20-1	TRBJ2-2	TGCAGTGCCCCGAAGGCAGGGACCGGGGAGCTGTTTTTT	CSAPKAGTGELFF
.	many	13	TRBV6-4	TRBJ2-3	TGTGCCAGTGGAGCGGGACACACAGATACGCAGTATTTT	CASGAGHTDTQYF
.	many	13	TRBV20-1	TRBJ2-7	TGCAGTGCTAGTCAGAGAGGTTCCTACGAGCAGTACTTC	CSASQRGSYEQYF
TRBD1	many	16	TRBV20-1	TRBJ1-5	TGCAGTGCTAGAGATGGACAGGAGACTGGCAATCAGCCCCAGCATTTT	CSARDGQETGNQPQHF
.	many	15	TRBV15	TRBJ1-1	TGTGCCACCAAACTTTTGGGGGGGCTAAACACTGAAGCTTTCTTT	CATKLLGGLNTEAFF
.	.	17	TRBV30	TRBJ2-7	TGTGCCTGGAGCGAACAACTTTCATGGGGGCAGGGCTACGAGCAGTACTTC	CAWSEQLSWGQGYEQYF
.	few	14	TRBV5-4	TRBJ1-2	TGTGCCAGCAGCTTGGAGGCAGAGGAAGCTGGCTACACCTTC	CASSLEAEEAGYTF
.	.	11	TRBV7-9	TRBJ2-4	TGTGCCAGCAGCTGGGCTGAAACTCAGTACTTC	CASSWAETQYF
.	.	16	TRBV11-3	TRBJ2-3	TGTGCCAGCAGCTTAGGACAGGTTGGAACTTCGGATACGCAGTATTTT	CASSLGQVGTSDTQYF
TRBD2	.	14	TRBV7-3	TRBJ2-3	TGTGCCAGCAGCCGCCGGGGGGGAACAGATACGCAGTATTTT	CASSRRGGTDTQYF
TRBD1	.	16	TRBV20-1	TRBJ1-4	TGCAGTGCTAGAGATCAGATGGGACAGTTTGATGAAAAACTGTTTTTT	CSARDQMGQFDEKLFF
.	few	17	TRBV9	TRBJ2-2	TGTGCCAGCAGCGTAGATCGACTAGGCAAAAAGGCCGGGGAGCTGTTTTTT	CASSVDRLGKKAGELFF
.	many	14	TRBV6-1	TRBJ2-7	TGTGCCAGCAGTGATTCAGGGAGGACACACGAGCAGTACTTC	CASSDSGRTHEQYF
TRBD1	few	15	TRBV27	TRBJ2-5	TGTGCCAGCAGTTTTCTTCCGACAGGGCAAGAGACCCAGTACTTC	CASSFLPTGQETQYF
.	many	15	TRBV18	TRBJ1-6	TGTGCCAGCTCACCACCACGACAGACTAATTCACCCCTCCACTTT	CASSPPRQTNSPLHF
TRBD2	.	16	TRBV27	TRBJ2-5	TGTGCCAGCAGTCCCCGGGGGGTCCCCGGGAGGGAGACCCAGTACTTC	CASSPRGVPGRETQYF
.	many	15	TRBV7-9	TRBJ1-6	TGTGCCAGCAGCTTAGGTTCGACTCTTAATTCACCCCTCCACTTT	CASSLGSTLNSPLHF
TRBD1	.	23	TRBV4-2	TRBJ1-4	TGTGCCAGCAGCCCTCTCCGTGGACAGGGGAATTCACCCTCGAGGCCGGGTAATGAAAAACTGTTTTTT	CASSPLRGQGNSPSRPGNEKLFF
.	few	15	TRBV27	TRBJ2-2	TGTGCCAGCAGAGTAACAGGGACGAACACCGGGGAGCTGTTTTTT	CASRVTGTNTGELFF
TRBD1	many	15	TRBV7-6	TRBJ1-1	TGTGCCAGCAGCTTAGTGGACAGGGAAGACACTGAAGCTTTCTTT	CASSLVDREDTEAFF
TRBD1	few	15	TRBV6-5	TRBJ1-5	TGTGCCAGCAGTTCCAACAGGGGGGGGAATCAGCCCCAGCATTTT	CASSSNRGGNQPQHF
TRBD1	.	16	TRBV2	TRBJ1-5	TGTGCCAGCAGTGAAGTGGGACAGGGGGGACGATCGCCCCAGCATTTT	CASSEVGQGGRSPQHF
.	many	16	TRBV15	TRBJ2-7	TGTGCCACCAGCAGGCCTACCGGGACGGGAAGATACGAGCAGTACTTC	CATSRPTGTGRYEQYF
.	.	13	TRBV6-1	TRBJ1-3	TGTGCCAGCAGTGAATACCCTGGAAACACCATATATTTT	CASSEYPGNTIYF
.	many	17	TRBV4-1	TRBJ2-4	TGCGCCAGCAGCCTGCCGACGGCCCGGGACCCCAAGAACATTCAGTACTTC	CASSLPTARDPKNIQYF
TRBD1	many	16	TRBV6-1	TRBJ1-1	TGTGCCAGCAGACATCGTCGGACAGGGCTGAACACTGAAGCTTTCTTT	CASRHRRTGLNTEAFF
.	few	14	TRBV19	TRBJ1-5	TGTGCCAGTAGTGTAACAGGGCGAGGACAGCCCCAGCATTTT	CASSVTGRGQPQHF
.	many	14	TRBV28	TRBJ2-7	TGTGCCAGCAGTTTATCGGGACGGAACTACGAGCAGTACTTC	CASSLSGRNYEQYF
.	.	13	TRBV6-1	TRBJ1-6	TGTGCCAGCAGTACTACGGGGGAGTCACCCCTCCACTTT	CASSTTGESPLHF
.	few	15	TRBV20-1	TRBJ1-1	TGCAGTGCTAGAGATAAGTCAGGTGGGAGGACTGAAGCTTTCTTT	CSARDKSGGRTEAFF
.	few	15	TRBV5-4	TRBJ1-6	TGTGCCAGCAGCTTGGACAGCTCCTATAATTCACCCCTCCACTTT	CASSLDSSYNSPLHF
.	many	13	TRBV30	TRBJ2-7	TGTGCCTGGAGTGTCGGGCTACTCTACGAGCAGTACTTC	CAWSVGLLYEQYF
.	many	14	TRBV3-1	TRBJ1-2	TGTGCCAGCAGCCCTCGGAATTTCGCATATGGCTACACCTTC	CASSPRNFAYGYTF
TRBD1	many	16	TRBV12-3/TRBV12-4	TRBJ2-5	TGTGCCAGCAGTTTAGCCTACCTAGACAGGGAAGAGACCCAGTACTTC	CASSLAYLDREETQYF
TRBD1	many	15	TRBV19	TRBJ2-1	TGTGCCAGTAGTACCCGTACAGGGGTCTACAATGAGCAGTTCTTC	CASSTRTGVYNEQFF
TRBD1	many	13	TRBV2	TRBJ2-5	TGTGCCAGCACCGAACAGGGGTGGGAGACCCAGTACTTC	CASTEQGWETQYF
.	many	13	TRBV28	TRBJ2-7	TGTGCCACACTGAGGGTTTTCCCTCTCGAGCAGTACTTC	CATLRVFPLEQYF
.	many	15	TRBV1	TRBJ2-3	TGCACCAGCACCTCGGTAGGGGCGTTCGAAGATACGCAGTATTTT	CTSTSVGAFEDTQYF